The 18 T cell receptor beta chains given below trace back to one sample, sequenced in a study of shared clonotypes between healthy human individuals. Generated by immunoSEQ multiplex PCR, the TCRdb table keeps only in-frame clones and is missing some. This table holds roughly 1,000,000 clones, 78% found once. Sequencing was performed on memory CD4+ T cells from PBMCs. The subset here: CD45RA-negative fraction. The receptors stem from a man aged 18 to 29 in good health. Some clones in this sample may be carry-over from other donors' samples.

In the case of this clone: The DNA is left out, because the CDR3 cannot be placed on it with certainty; the CDR3 is given as TCRdb lists it. The gene calls are TRBV6-4 and TRBJ2-3; the tabulated D call, TRBD2, remains unverified against the DNA. The CDR3 spans 13 residues, counting both ends. From germline, CDR1 is MRHNA and CDR2 SNTAGT. CDR3 amino acids: CASSTSETDTQYF.

Comments on this clone: One end of the junction does not line up with germline, which may come from a read error. The chain recombines TRBV19 with TRBJ1-1; D uncertain. CDR1 LNHDA and CDR2 SQIVND come from the germline V gene (reference sequence). The CDR3 extends over 14 amino acids. The CDR3 nucleotides are TGTGCCGGTAGTATAAGAGGGTATGGCACTGAAGCTTTCTTT. It yields the protein CAGSIRGYGTEAFF.

The chain recombines TRBV5-6 with TRBJ2-1; perhaps D is TRBD1 or TRBD2 (6 bases each). CDR3 length equals 16 residues. With 7 bases removed from V and 8 bases from J, the gap between germline ends came to 25 bases. The V gene's germline CDR1 is SGHDT and CDR2 YYEEEE. CDR3 loop: CASLTLNGSGGHEQFF. The DNA of the CDR3 is TGTGCCAGCCTCACCCTCAACGGGAGTGGGGGGCATGAGCAGTTCTTC.

This rearrangement joins TRBV9 to TRBJ1-3; 8 nucleotides match TRBD1. J lost 8 bases, V lost 4 bases, and 5 bases had no gene match. The CDR3 has 13 residues. The germline V gene has CDR1 SGDLS and CDR2 YYNGEE. CDR3 amino acids: CASSSGQADTIYF. The CDR3 nucleotides read TGTGCCAGCAGCTCGGGACAGGCGGACACCATATATTTT.

The chain is built from TRBV27 and TRBJ2-7; D uncertain. V gave up 5 bases and J gave up 5 bases, with 13 bases separating them. Germline lookup yields CDR1 MNHEY and CDR2 SMNVEV (reference sequence). CDR3 size: 13 residues. Written as DNA, the CDR3 is TGTGCCAGCAGTCCCCGACTCGTCCACGAGCAGTACTTC. Translation gives CASSPRLVHEQYF.

The J gene is TRBJ2-5, the V gene TRBV7-2; tentative D call: TRBD2 (5 bases). Trimming stripped 3 bases from V and 0 bases from J, with 8 bases between. Germline V gives CDR1 SGHTA, CDR2 FQGNSA. This CDR3 has 14 amino acids. The CDR3 sequence is CASSFQRNQETQYF. The DNA of the CDR3 is TGTGCCAGCAGCTTCCAGCGGAACCAAGAGACCCAGTACTTC. Together with reference TRBV7-2 and TRBJ2-5, the CDR3 gives the full variable domain: GAGVSQSPSNKVTEKGKDVELRCDPISGHTALYWYRQSLGQGLEFLIYFQGNSAPDKSGLPSDRFSAERTGGSVSTLTIQRTQQEDSAVYLCASSFQRNQETQYFGPGTRLLVL.

The chain links TRBV28 to TRBJ1-2; no definite D call. Between the trimmed V and J ends, which lost 8 bases and 1 base, there was a span of 20 bases. The germline CDR1 and CDR2 sequences are MDHEN and SYDVKM. The CDR3 has 16 residues. The CDR3 DNA is TGTGCCAGCGGCACTTGGGCAGCTTCACTTAACTATGGCTACACCTTC. Translating gives CASGTWAASLNYGYTF.

This clone was seen a single time. V and J are TRBV5-6 and TRBJ2-7; no reliable D call. Germline CDR1 is SGHDT and CDR2 is YYEEEE. The CDR3 totals 12 residues. V lost 4 bases and J 3 bases, leaving 8 bases between the germline ends. CDR3 amino acids: CASSLRNYEQYF. In DNA form, the CDR3 reads TGTGCCAGCAGCCTCCGCAACTACGAGCAGTACTTC.

This chain joins TRBV5-4 and TRBJ2-3, with 9 nucleotides matching TRBD1. Germline loops: CDR1 SGHNT, CDR2 YYREEE (reference sequence). CDR3 length: 15 residues. V lost 4 bases, J lost 5 bases, and 8 bases stayed unmatched. CDR3: CASSETGGWGDTQYF. CDR3 DNA sequence: TGTGCCAGCAGCGAAACAGGGGGCTGGGGAGATACGCAGTATTTT.

This clone was observed once. The J gene is TRBJ1-1, the V gene TRBV6-1, with a weak D call TRBD1 (6 bases). V was trimmed by 2 bases and J by 0 bases, leaving 10 bases between them. Germline values: CDR1 MNHNS, CDR2 SASEGT. This CDR3 is built from 15 residues. For the CDR3, the DNA is TGTGCCAGCAGTGAAATGACAGGTTTGAACACTGAAGCTTTCTTT. Protein sequence: CASSEMTGLNTEAFF.

The rearrangement uses TRBV27 and TRBJ1-2, with 10 bases identical to TRBD1. CDR1 and CDR2 from the germline V gene are MNHEY and SMNVEV (reference sequence). Trimming at V came to 3 bases and at J to 5 bases, leaving 3 bases not matched to a gene. The CDR3 loop spans 14 amino acids. The CDR3 coding sequence is TGTGCCAGCAGTTTTTGGGACAGGGGTTATGGCTACACCTTC. This gives the protein CASSFWDRGYGYTF.

This clone was found once. The J gene is TRBJ1-2, the V gene TRBV7-2, with 8 nucleotides matching TRBD1. V was pared by 2 bases and J by 0 bases, with 2 bases of the junction left unmatched. The CDR3 runs to 15 residues. CDR1 is SGHTA, CDR2 FQGNSA, per germline. The CDR3 nucleotides are TGTGCCAGCAGCTTACAGGGGGCGGCTAACTATGGCTACACCTTC. Its protein is CASSLQGAANYGYTF. The full variable domain, rest sourced from reference TRBV7-2 and TRBJ1-2, is GAGVSQSPSNKVTEKGKDVELRCDPISGHTALYWYRQSLGQGLEFLIYFQGNSAPDKSGLPSDRFSAERTGGSVSTLTIQRTQQEDSAVYLCASSLQGAANYGYTFGSGTRLTVV.

The rearrangement uses TRBV18 and TRBJ2-3; the D gene is possibly TRBD1 (5 bases). Germline assignment: CDR1 KGHSH and CDR2 LQKENI. The CDR3 is 15 residues long. V was clipped by 3 bases and J by 3 bases, with 13 bases between them. In DNA form, the CDR3 reads TGTGCCAGCTCACCGTCACAGGTAGAGACAGATACGCAGTATTTT. Translation gives CASSPSQVETDTQYF.

V is TRBV7-9 and J is TRBJ1-4, with 7 bases matching TRBD1. This CDR3 spans 14 amino acids. V shed 5 bases, J shed 5 bases, and the junction held 5 bases outside the gene matches. The germline CDR1 and CDR2 sequences are SEHNR and FQNEAQ (reference sequence). CDR3 bases: TGTGCCAGCAGCCGGGACAGAAGAAATGAAAAACTGTTTTTT. It yields the protein CASSRDRRNEKLFF.

This clone was found a few times. The chain is built from TRBV5-1 and TRBJ2-5; 8 bases agree with TRBD1. With the DNA end fitting TRBJ2-7 better, the J assignment may be wrong. The CDR3 extends over 15 amino acids. Germline V gene lookup returns CDR1 SGHRS and CDR2 YFSETQ. CDR3 sequence: CASSSGQGVGDEQYF. Written as DNA, the CDR3 is TGCGCCAGCAGCTCCGGACAGGGAGTGGGGGACGAGCAGTACTTC.

About this clone itself: The sample has other DNA sequences that encode this CDR3 too. The chain uses TRBV7-9 and TRBJ2-7; 10 nucleotides agree with TRBD1. Germline CDR1 SEHNR, CDR2 FQNEAQ (reference sequence). CDR3 size: 14 residues. V lost 5 bases to trimming and J lost 1 base; unmatched junction nucleotides: 2. This CDR3 reads CASSRQGASYEQYF. CDR3 bases: TGTGCCAGCAGCAGACAGGGGGCGTCCTACGAGCAGTACTTC.

V is TRBV11-2 and J is TRBJ2-1; D is unclear. CDR1 is SGHAT, CDR2 FQNNGV, per germline. Trimming pared 8 bases from V and 2 bases from J, leaving 13 bases between. CDR3 size: 14 residues. The DNA of the CDR3 is TGTGCCAGCCTTAGGGATCCTGCCTACAATGAGCAGTTCTTC. This gives the protein CASLRDPAYNEQFF.

The V call is TRBV29-1, the J call TRBJ1-4; D gene uncertain. Germline CDR1 SQVTM, CDR2 ANQGSEA. Trimming left V 7 bases short and J 6 bases short, with 15 bases between. This CDR3 contains 13 residues. DNA of the CDR3: TGCAGCGCGGGAGGACCGGGCGATGAAAAACTGTTTTTT. Translated: CSAGGPGDEKLFF.